This T cell receptor (beta chain) was identified during a study of regulatory T cells in long-lasting Graves disease. As to time point: newly diagnosed GD, antithyroid drugs for less than 3 months. There was RNA extracted from PBMCs, and the TCR library was made from it. Only a few counts were recorded for this clonotype. The junction shows a germline mismatch at one end, possibly a read error. HTBI primers from iRepertoire and Arm-PCR of CDR3 regions yielded the TCR beta libraries. One entry per CDR3 protein, called by TCRdb with MiXCR from the multiplex PCR reads. This table holds roughly 420,000 distinct CDR3 sequences, around 17% found once. CDR3 length: 11 amino acids. The germline V gene encodes CDR1 MNHEY and CDR2 SMNVEV (reference sequence). The data were also submitted as part of a second study, on T cells in Graves' hyperthyroidism and ophthalmopathy.

Specimen: peripheral blood mononuclear cells (PBMCs), collected at new diagnosis, from a patient treated with antithyroid drugs. The genes are TRBV27 and TRBJ1-5, with D uncertain. The sequence derives from a woman in her thirties with Graves disease. Written as DNA, the CDR3 is TGCGCCAGCGGTGCAAGTCAGCCCCAGCATTTT. Protein: CASGASQPQHF.